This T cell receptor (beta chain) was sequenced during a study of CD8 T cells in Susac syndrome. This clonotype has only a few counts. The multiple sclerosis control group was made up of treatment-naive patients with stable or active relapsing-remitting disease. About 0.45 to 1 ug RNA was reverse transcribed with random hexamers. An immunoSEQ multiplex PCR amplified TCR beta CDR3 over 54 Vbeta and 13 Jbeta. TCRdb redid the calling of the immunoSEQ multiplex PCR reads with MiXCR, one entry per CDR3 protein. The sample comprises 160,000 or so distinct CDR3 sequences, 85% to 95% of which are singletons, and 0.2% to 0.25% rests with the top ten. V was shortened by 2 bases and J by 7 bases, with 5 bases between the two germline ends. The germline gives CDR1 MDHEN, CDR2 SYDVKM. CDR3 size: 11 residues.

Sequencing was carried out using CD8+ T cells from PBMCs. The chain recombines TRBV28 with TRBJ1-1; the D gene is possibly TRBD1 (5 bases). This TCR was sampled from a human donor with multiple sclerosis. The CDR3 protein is CASSLGGEAFF. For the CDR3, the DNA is TGTGCCAGCAGTTTAGGGGGTGAAGCTTTCTTT.